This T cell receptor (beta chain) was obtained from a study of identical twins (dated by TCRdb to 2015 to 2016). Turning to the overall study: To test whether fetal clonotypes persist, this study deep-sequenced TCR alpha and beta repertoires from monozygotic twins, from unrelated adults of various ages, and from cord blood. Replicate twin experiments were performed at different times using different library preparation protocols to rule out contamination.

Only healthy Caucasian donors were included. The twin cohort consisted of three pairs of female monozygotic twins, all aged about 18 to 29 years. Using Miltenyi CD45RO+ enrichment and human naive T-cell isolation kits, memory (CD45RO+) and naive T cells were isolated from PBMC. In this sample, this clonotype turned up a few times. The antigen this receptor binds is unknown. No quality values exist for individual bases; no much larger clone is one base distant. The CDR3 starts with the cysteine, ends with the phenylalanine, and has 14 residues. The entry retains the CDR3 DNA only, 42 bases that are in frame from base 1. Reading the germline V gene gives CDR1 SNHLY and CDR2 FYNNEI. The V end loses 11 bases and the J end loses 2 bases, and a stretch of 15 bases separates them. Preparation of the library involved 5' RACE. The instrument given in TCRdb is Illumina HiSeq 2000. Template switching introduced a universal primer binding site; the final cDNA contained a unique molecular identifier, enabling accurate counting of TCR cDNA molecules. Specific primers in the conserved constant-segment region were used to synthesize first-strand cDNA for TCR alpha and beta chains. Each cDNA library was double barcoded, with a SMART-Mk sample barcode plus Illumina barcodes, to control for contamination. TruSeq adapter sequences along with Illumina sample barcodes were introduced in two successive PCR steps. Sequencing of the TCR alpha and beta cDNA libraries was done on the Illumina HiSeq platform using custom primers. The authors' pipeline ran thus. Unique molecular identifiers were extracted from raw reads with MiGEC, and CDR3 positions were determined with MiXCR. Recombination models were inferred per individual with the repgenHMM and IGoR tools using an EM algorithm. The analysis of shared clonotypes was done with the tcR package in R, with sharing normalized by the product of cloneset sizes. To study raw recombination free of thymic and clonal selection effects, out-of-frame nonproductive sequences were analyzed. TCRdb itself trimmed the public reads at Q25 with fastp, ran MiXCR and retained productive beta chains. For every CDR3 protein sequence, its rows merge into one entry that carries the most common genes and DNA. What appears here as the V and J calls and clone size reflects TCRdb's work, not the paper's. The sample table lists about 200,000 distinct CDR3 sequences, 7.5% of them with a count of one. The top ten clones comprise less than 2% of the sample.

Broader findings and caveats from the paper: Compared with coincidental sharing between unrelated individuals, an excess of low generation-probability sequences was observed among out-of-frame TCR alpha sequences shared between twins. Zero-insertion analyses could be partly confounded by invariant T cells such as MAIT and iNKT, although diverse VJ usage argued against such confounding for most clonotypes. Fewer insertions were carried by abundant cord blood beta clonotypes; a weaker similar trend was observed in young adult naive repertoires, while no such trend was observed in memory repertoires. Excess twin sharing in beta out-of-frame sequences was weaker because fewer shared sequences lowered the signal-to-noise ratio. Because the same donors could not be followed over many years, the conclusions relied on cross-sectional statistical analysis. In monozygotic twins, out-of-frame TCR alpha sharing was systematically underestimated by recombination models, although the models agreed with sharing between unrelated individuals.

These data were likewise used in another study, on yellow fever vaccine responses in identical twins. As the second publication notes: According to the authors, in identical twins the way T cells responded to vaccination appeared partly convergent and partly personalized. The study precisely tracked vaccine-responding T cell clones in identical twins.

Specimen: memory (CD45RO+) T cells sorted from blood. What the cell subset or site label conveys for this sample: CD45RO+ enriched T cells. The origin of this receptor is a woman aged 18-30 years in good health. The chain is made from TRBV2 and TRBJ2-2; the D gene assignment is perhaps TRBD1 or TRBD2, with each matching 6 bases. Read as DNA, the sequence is TGTGCCTCCAACGGGGGCCAAAACACCGGGGAGCTGTTTTTT. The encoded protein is CASNGGQNTGELFF.